The rows below give T cell receptor beta chains drawn from one sample of a study of blood T cell repertoires in COVID-19. Sequencing was performed with immunoSEQ multiplex PCR; in TCRdb, only in-frame clones are kept and a portion is missing. The profile shows some 150,000 clones, 86% of them singletons. The specimen was peripheral blood. These receptors came from a woman aged 55-69 years with acute or convalescent COVID-19. Each CDR3 is given with its conserved first and last residue. Each record gives: J gene, clone size, V gene, D gene, CDR3 protein, CDR3 DNA. The D gene is left open where the match is weak. A clone size is listed for some rows: how often the clone was seen (once, few, many), or a class if it is expanded.

j_gene: TRBJ2-2; abundance: -; v_gene: TRBV3-1/TRBV3-2; d_gene: TRBD1; CDR3aa: CASSPGQAGELFF; CDR3nt: TGTGCCAGCAGCCCGGGACAGGCCGGGGAGCTGTTTTTT
j_gene: TRBJ2-7; abundance: -; v_gene: TRBV28; d_gene: -; CDR3aa: CARKGLYEQYF; CDR3nt: TGTGCCAGAAAGGGGCTCTACGAGCAGTACTTC
j_gene: TRBJ2-7; abundance: -; v_gene: TRBV25-1; d_gene: -; CDR3aa: CASSVYYEQYF; CDR3nt: TGTGCCAGCAGTGTCTACTACGAGCAGTACTTC
j_gene: TRBJ2-7; abundance: -; v_gene: TRBV11-3; d_gene: -; CDR3aa: CASSPVPGEYSSYEQYF; CDR3nt: TGTGCCAGCAGCCCAGTCCCTGGGGAGTATTCCTCCTACGAGCAGTACTTC
j_gene: TRBJ1-3; abundance: once; v_gene: TRBV5-1; d_gene: TRBD1; CDR3aa: CASSLGPTGSGNTIYF; CDR3nt: TGCGCCAGCAGCTTGGGTCCGACAGGGTCTGGAAACACCATATATTTT
j_gene: TRBJ2-1; abundance: once; v_gene: TRBV6-2/TRBV6-3; d_gene: TRBD2; CDR3aa: CASSHPKASGGSYNEQFF; CDR3nt: TGTGCCAGCAGTCATCCTAAGGCTAGCGGGGGGTCCTACAATGAGCAGTTCTTC
j_gene: TRBJ1-6; abundance: -; v_gene: TRBV7-9; d_gene: TRBD1; CDR3aa: CASSLVGQGNSPLHF; CDR3nt: TGTGCCAGCAGCTTAGTGGGACAGGGGAATTCACCCCTCCACTTT
j_gene: TRBJ2-1; abundance: many; v_gene: TRBV5-1; d_gene: -; CDR3aa: CASSLGQAPGAYNEQFF; CDR3nt: TGCGCCAGCAGCTTGGGCCAGGCCCCCGGGGCCTACAATGAGCAGTTCTTC
j_gene: TRBJ2-2; abundance: -; v_gene: TRBV6-5; d_gene: -; CDR3aa: CASGRGYTGELFF; CDR3nt: TGTGCCAGCGGGAGGGGGTATACCGGGGAGCTGTTTTTT
j_gene: TRBJ1-1; abundance: once; v_gene: TRBV5-6; d_gene: -; CDR3aa: CASSLHRELWDTEAFF; CDR3nt: TGTGCCAGCAGCTTGCACAGGGAGTTGTGGGACACTGAAGCTTTCTTT
j_gene: TRBJ1-1; abundance: -; v_gene: TRBV5-1; d_gene: -; CDR3aa: CASSPAGRTEAFF; CDR3nt: TGCGCCAGCAGTCCCGCAGGGCGGACTGAAGCTTTCTTT
j_gene: TRBJ2-1; abundance: -; v_gene: TRBV5-1; d_gene: TRBD2; CDR3aa: CATKGGANEQFF; CDR3nt: TGCGCCACCAAGGGAGGGGCCAATGAGCAGTTCTTC
j_gene: TRBJ1-1; abundance: -; v_gene: TRBV10-1; d_gene: -; CDR3aa: CASSALRDTEAFF; CDR3nt: TGCGCCAGCAGTGCCCTTCGGGACACTGAAGCTTTCTTT
j_gene: TRBJ2-3; abundance: once; v_gene: TRBV5-1; d_gene: -; CDR3aa: CASSLTTGFRDTQYF; CDR3nt: TGCGCCAGCAGCCTCACGACTGGCTTCAGAGATACGCAGTATTTT
j_gene: TRBJ2-1; abundance: -; v_gene: TRBV5-4; d_gene: -; CDR3aa: CASSFQGRDNEQFF; CDR3nt: TGTGCCAGCAGCTTCCAAGGCAGGGACAATGAGCAGTTCTTC
j_gene: TRBJ1-1; abundance: few; v_gene: TRBV19; d_gene: -; CDR3aa: CASSIMGTMNTEAFF; CDR3nt: TGTGCCAGTAGTATAATGGGGACTATGAACACTGAAGCTTTCTTT
j_gene: TRBJ1-4; abundance: -; v_gene: TRBV23-1; d_gene: -; CDR3aa: CASPHGRVDEKLFF; CDR3nt: TGCGCCAGCCCCCACGGGAGGGTCGACGAAAAACTGTTTTTT
j_gene: TRBJ2-1; abundance: -; v_gene: TRBV11-2; d_gene: -; CDR3aa: CAIRPTVAGFHEQFF; CDR3nt: TGTGCCATCCGCCCTACGGTTGCGGGGTTTCATGAGCAGTTCTTC
j_gene: TRBJ2-2; abundance: -; v_gene: TRBV7-9; d_gene: TRBD1; CDR3aa: CASSSGQGEAGELFF; CDR3nt: TGTGCCAGCAGCTCGGGACAGGGGGAGGCCGGGGAGCTGTTTTTT
j_gene: TRBJ2-7; abundance: -; v_gene: TRBV4-1; d_gene: TRBD2; CDR3aa: CASSRPGLPSYEQYF; CDR3nt: TGCGCCAGCAGCCGTCCGGGACTACCATCCTACGAGCAGTACTTC
j_gene: TRBJ1-1; abundance: -; v_gene: TRBV5-1; d_gene: -; CDR3aa: CASSFPPRVEAFF; CDR3nt: TGCGCCAGCAGCTTCCCCCCCCGGGTGGAAGCTTTCTTT
j_gene: TRBJ1-1; abundance: -; v_gene: TRBV5-1; d_gene: -; CDR3aa: CASSLAGPGGTEAFF; CDR3nt: TGCGCCAGCAGCTTAGCAGGACCGGGGGGCACTGAAGCTTTCTTT
j_gene: TRBJ2-7; abundance: once; v_gene: TRBV2; d_gene: TRBD1; CDR3aa: CASKGQGFFHEQYF; CDR3nt: TGTGCCAGCAAGGGACAGGGGTTTTTCCACGAGCAGTACTTC
j_gene: TRBJ1-5; abundance: -; v_gene: TRBV6-1; d_gene: -; CDR3aa: CASSDREGQPQHF; CDR3nt: TGTGCCAGCAGTGACAGGGAGGGTCAGCCCCAGCATTTT
j_gene: TRBJ1-2; abundance: -; v_gene: TRBV4-3; d_gene: -; CDR3aa: CASSQDELTRGYGYTF; CDR3nt: TGCGCCAGCAGCCAAGATGAGTTAACCCGGGGGTATGGCTACACCTTC
j_gene: TRBJ1-2; abundance: -; v_gene: TRBV28; d_gene: -; CDR3aa: CASSLGGGIRYGYTF; CDR3nt: TGTGCCAGCAGTTTAGGGGGGGGCATTCGCTATGGCTACACCTTC
j_gene: TRBJ2-7; abundance: -; v_gene: TRBV11-3; d_gene: -; CDR3aa: CASSYLGASYEQYF; CDR3nt: TGTGCCAGCAGCTATCTAGGGGCCTCCTACGAGCAGTACTTC
j_gene: TRBJ1-5; abundance: once; v_gene: TRBV30; d_gene: -; CDR3aa: CAWGRGENQPQHF; CDR3nt: TGTGCCTGGGGACGGGGTGAAAATCAGCCCCAGCATTTT
j_gene: TRBJ2-7; abundance: -; v_gene: TRBV4-1; d_gene: -; CDR3aa: CASSTGSGDEQYF; CDR3nt: TGCGCCAGCAGCACAGGTTCGGGGGACGAGCAGTACTTC
j_gene: TRBJ1-2; abundance: -; v_gene: TRBV15; d_gene: -; CDR3aa: CATSRDYQGGNEGYTF; CDR3nt: TGTGCCACCAGCAGAGATTATCAAGGAGGAAACGAAGGCTACACCTTC
j_gene: TRBJ2-7; abundance: -; v_gene: TRBV19; d_gene: -; CDR3aa: CASSIFEGSYEQYF; CDR3nt: TGTGCCAGTAGTATATTCGAGGGCTCCTACGAGCAGTACTTC
j_gene: TRBJ1-2; abundance: -; v_gene: TRBV5-1; d_gene: -; CDR3aa: CASSSAGGNYGYTF; CDR3nt: TGCGCCAGCAGCTCGGCGGGCGGCAACTATGGCTACACCTTC
j_gene: TRBJ1-5; abundance: -; v_gene: TRBV30; d_gene: -; CDR3aa: CAWSGSRGNQPQHF; CDR3nt: TGTGCCTGGAGTGGAAGCAGGGGCAATCAGCCCCAGCATTTT
j_gene: TRBJ2-7; abundance: -; v_gene: TRBV6-2/TRBV6-3; d_gene: -; CDR3aa: CASSYSRGTLVQYF; CDR3nt: TGTGCCAGCAGTTACTCAAGAGGGACACTCGTGCAGTACTTC
j_gene: TRBJ2-1; abundance: -; v_gene: TRBV5-5; d_gene: TRBD1; CDR3aa: CASRYTGTGGLNEQFF; CDR3nt: TGTGCCAGCAGGTATACCGGGACAGGGGGCCTCAATGAGCAGTTCTTC
j_gene: TRBJ2-4; abundance: -; v_gene: TRBV3-1/TRBV3-2; d_gene: TRBD2; CDR3aa: CASSPRGDKNIQYF; CDR3nt: TGTGCCAGCAGCCCCCGGGGGGACAAAAACATTCAGTACTTC
j_gene: TRBJ2-1; abundance: -; v_gene: TRBV9; d_gene: TRBD2; CDR3aa: CASSASGGAVGNEQFF; CDR3nt: TGTGCCAGCAGCGCTAGCGGGGGGGCGGTAGGCAATGAGCAGTTCTTC
j_gene: TRBJ1-2; abundance: few; v_gene: TRBV6-1; d_gene: -; CDR3aa: CASSDIIAYGYTF; CDR3nt: TGTGCCAGCAGTGACATAATAGCCTATGGCTACACCTTC
j_gene: TRBJ2-2; abundance: -; v_gene: TRBV7-3; d_gene: -; CDR3aa: CASRPAETGELFF; CDR3nt: TGTGCCAGCAGGCCGGCGGAAACCGGGGAGCTGTTTTTT
j_gene: TRBJ2-1; abundance: -; v_gene: TRBV6-4; d_gene: TRBD2; CDR3aa: CASSLGTSGLVSYNEQFF; CDR3nt: TGTGCCAGCAGCCTAGGGACTAGCGGGTTAGTCTCCTACAATGAGCAGTTCTTC
j_gene: TRBJ2-5; abundance: once; v_gene: TRBV7-3; d_gene: TRBD2; CDR3aa: CASSSAGGQETQYF; CDR3nt: TGTGCCAGCAGCTCCGCCGGGGGGCAAGAGACCCAGTACTTC
j_gene: TRBJ1-6; abundance: -; v_gene: TRBV27; d_gene: TRBD1; CDR3aa: CASSLPLSGTGGIGSPLHF; CDR3nt: TGTGCCAGCAGTTTACCCCTTTCCGGGACAGGGGGGATTGGTTCACCCCTCCACTTT
j_gene: TRBJ1-2; abundance: -; v_gene: TRBV2; d_gene: -; CDR3aa: CASSAAANYGYTF; CDR3nt: TGTGCCAGCAGTGCGGCGGCTAACTATGGCTACACCTTC
j_gene: TRBJ1-6; abundance: -; v_gene: TRBV12-5; d_gene: TRBD1; CDR3aa: CASGPDRAPLHF; CDR3nt: TGTGCTAGTGGCCCGGACAGGGCACCCCTCCACTTT
j_gene: TRBJ1-1; abundance: -; v_gene: TRBV7-2; d_gene: -; CDR3aa: CASSLAGFRTEAFF; CDR3nt: TGTGCCAGCAGCTTGGCAGGGTTTCGTACTGAAGCTTTCTTT